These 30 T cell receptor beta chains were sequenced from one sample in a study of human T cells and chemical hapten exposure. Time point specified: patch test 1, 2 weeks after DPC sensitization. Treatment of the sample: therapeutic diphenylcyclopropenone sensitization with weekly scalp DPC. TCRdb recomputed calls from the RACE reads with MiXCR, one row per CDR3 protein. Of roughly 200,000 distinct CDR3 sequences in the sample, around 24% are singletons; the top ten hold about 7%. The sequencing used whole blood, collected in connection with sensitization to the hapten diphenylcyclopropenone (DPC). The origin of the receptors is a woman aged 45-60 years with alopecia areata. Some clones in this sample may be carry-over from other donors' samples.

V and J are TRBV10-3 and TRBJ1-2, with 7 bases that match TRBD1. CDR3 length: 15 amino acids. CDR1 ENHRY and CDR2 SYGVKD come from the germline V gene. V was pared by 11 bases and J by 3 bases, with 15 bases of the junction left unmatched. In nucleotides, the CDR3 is TGTGCCGCGCAGGGGAGTGGAGGGACAGACTATGGCTACACCTTC. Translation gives CAAQGSGGTDYGYTF.

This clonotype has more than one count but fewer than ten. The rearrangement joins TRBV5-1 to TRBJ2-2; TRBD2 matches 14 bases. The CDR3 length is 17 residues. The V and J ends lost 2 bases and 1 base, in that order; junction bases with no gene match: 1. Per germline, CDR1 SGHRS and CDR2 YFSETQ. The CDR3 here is CASSFGLAGGNTGELFF. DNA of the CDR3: TGCGCCAGCAGCTTTGGACTAGCGGGAGGGAACACCGGGGAGCTGTTTTTT. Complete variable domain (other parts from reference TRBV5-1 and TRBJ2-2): KAGVTQTPRYLIKTRGQQVTLSCSPISGHRSVSWYQQTPGQGLQFLFEYFSETQRNKGNFPGRFSGRQFSNSRSEMNVSTLELGDSALYLCASSFGLAGGNTGELFFGEGSRLTVL.

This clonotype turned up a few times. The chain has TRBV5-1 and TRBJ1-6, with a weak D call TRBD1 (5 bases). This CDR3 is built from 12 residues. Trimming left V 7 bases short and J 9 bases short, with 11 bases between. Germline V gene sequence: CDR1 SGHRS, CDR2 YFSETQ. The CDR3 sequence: CASGGEGSPLHF. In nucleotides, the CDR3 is TGCGCCAGCGGAGGGGAGGGTTCACCCCTCCACTTT.

CDR3 nucleotide sequence: TGCGCCAGCAGCGCCCCCGGGACAAGCTCCTACGAGCAGTACTTC. Its protein is CASSAPGTSSYEQYF. The chain recombines TRBV5-1 with TRBJ2-7, with a tentative D call TRBD1 (6 bases). This CDR3 has 15 residues. V lost 4 bases to trimming and J lost 0 bases, with 14 bases between them. In germline, CDR1 is SGHRS, CDR2 YFSETQ. The variable domain in full, completed from reference TRBV5-1 and TRBJ2-7, reads KAGVTQTPRYLIKTRGQQVTLSCSPISGHRSVSWYQQTPGQGLQFLFEYFSETQRNKGNFPGRFSGRQFSNSRSEMNVSTLELGDSALYLCASSAPGTSSYEQYFGPGTRLTVT.

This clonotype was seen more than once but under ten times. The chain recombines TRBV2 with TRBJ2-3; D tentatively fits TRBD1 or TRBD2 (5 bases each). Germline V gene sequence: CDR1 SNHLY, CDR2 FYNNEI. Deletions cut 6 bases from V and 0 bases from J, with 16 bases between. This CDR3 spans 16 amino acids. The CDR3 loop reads CASRAFEGRSTDTQYF. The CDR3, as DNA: TGTGCCAGCAGAGCCTTCGAGGGACGTAGCACAGATACGCAGTATTTT.

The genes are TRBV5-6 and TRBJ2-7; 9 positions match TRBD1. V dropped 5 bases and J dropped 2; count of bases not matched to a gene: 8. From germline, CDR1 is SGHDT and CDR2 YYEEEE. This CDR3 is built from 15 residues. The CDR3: CASSLPGQGTYEQYF. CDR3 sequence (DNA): TGTGCCAGCAGTCTCCCGGGACAGGGAACCTACGAGCAGTACTTC.

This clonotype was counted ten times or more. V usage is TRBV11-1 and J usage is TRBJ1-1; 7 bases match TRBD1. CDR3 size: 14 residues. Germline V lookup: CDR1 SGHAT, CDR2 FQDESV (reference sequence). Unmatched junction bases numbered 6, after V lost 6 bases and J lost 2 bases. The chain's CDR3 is CASSPGQLNTEAFF. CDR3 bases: TGTGCCAGCAGTCCGGGACAGCTAAACACTGAAGCTTTCTTT.

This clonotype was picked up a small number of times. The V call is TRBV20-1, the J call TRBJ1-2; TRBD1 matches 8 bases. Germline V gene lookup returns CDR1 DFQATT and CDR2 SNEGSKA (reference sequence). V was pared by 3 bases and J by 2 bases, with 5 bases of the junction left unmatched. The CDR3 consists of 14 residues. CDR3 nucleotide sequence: TGCAGTGCTAGTAAGGGACAGGAAAACTATGGCTACACCTTC. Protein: CSASKGQENYGYTF.

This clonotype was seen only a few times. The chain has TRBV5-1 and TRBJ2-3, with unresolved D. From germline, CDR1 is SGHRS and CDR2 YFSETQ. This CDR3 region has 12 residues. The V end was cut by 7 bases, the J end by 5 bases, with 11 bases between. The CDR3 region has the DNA TGCGCCAGCTCCAGTGGGGTAGATACGCAGTATTTT. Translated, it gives CASSSGVDTQYF. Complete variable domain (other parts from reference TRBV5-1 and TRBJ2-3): KAGVTQTPRYLIKTRGQQVTLSCSPISGHRSVSWYQQTPGQGLQFLFEYFSETQRNKGNFPGRFSGRQFSNSRSEMNVSTLELGDSALYLCASSSGVDTQYFGPGTRLTVL.

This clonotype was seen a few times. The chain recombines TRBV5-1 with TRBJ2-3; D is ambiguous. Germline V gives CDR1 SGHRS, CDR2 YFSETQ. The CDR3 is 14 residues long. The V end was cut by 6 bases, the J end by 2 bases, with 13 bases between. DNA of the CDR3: TGCGCCAGCACCCAAGAGGACCCCACAGATACGCAGTATTTT. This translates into CASTQEDPTDTQYF.

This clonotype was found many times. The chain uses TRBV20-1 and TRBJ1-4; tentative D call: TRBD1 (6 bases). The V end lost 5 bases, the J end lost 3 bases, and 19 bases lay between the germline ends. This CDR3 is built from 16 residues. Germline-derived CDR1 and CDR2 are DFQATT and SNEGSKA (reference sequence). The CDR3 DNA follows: TGCAGTGCTTTGACAGGCCCCCTAGGATCTAATGAAAAACTGTTTTTT. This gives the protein CSALTGPLGSNEKLFF.

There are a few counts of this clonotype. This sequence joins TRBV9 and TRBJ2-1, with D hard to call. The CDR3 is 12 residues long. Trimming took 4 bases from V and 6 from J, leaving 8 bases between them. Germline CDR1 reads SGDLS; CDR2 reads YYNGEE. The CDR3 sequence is CASSPERNEQFF. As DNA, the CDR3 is TGTGCCAGCAGCCCAGAGCGCAATGAGCAGTTCTTC.

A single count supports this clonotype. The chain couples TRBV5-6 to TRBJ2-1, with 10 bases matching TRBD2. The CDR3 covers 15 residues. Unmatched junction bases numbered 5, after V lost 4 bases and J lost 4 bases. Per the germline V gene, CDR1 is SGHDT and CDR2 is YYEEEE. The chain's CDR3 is CASSASGSGYNEQFF. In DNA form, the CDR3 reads TGTGCCAGCAGCGCTAGCGGGAGCGGGTACAATGAGCAGTTCTTC.

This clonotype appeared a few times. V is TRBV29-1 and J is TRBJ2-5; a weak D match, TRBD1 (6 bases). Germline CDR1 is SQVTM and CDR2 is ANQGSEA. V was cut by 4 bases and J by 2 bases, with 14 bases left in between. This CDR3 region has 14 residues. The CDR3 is CSVASTGKQETQYF. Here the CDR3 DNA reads TGCAGCGTTGCTTCAACAGGGAAGCAAGAGACCCAGTACTTC. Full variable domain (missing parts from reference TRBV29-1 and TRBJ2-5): SAVISQKPSRDICQRGTSLTIQCQVDSQVTMMFWYRQQPGQSLTLIATANQGSEATYESGFVIDKFPISRPNLTFSTLTVSNMSPEDSSIYLCSVASTGKQETQYFGPGTRLLVL.

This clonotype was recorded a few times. The DNA of the CDR3 is TGTGCCAGCGCCCGGGAACCCTCTGGGGCCAACGTCCTGACTTTC. Translated: CASAREPSGANVLTF. The gene calls are TRBV2 and TRBJ2-6; D is perhaps TRBD2 (5 bases). The CDR3 loop spans 15 amino acids. Trimming removed 8 bases from V and 0 bases from J, with 11 bases in between. Per the germline V gene, CDR1 is SNHLY and CDR2 is FYNNEI.

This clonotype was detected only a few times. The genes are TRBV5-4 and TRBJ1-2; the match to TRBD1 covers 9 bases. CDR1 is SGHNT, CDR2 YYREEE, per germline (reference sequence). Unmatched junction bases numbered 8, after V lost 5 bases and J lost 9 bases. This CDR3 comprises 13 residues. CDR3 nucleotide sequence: TGTGCCAGCAGACAAGACAGGGGGATGAGCTACACCTTC. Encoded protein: CASRQDRGMSYTF.

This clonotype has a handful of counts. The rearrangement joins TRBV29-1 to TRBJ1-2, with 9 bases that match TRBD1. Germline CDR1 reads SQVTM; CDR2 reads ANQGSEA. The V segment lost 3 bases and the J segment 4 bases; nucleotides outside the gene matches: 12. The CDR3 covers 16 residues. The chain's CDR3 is CSVDGLRDRDRYGYTF. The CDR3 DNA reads TGCAGCGTTGATGGGCTCCGGGACAGGGACCGCTATGGCTACACCTTC.

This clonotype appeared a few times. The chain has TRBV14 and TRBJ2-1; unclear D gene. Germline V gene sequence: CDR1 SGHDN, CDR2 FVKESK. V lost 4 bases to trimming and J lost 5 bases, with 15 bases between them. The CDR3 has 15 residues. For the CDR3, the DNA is TGTGCCAGCAGCCCCCCCTCGGGCTTAAACAATGAGCAGTTCTTC. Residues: CASSPPSGLNNEQFF.

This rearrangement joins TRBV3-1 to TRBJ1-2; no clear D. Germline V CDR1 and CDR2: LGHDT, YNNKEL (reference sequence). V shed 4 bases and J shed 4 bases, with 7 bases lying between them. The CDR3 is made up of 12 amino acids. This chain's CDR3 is CASSLGSYGYTF. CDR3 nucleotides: TGTGCCAGCAGCCTTGGAAGCTATGGCTACACCTTC.

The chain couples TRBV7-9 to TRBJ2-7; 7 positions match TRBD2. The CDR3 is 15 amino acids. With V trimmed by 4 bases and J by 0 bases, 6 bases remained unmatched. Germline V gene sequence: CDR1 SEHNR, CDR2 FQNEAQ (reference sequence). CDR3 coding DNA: TGTGCCAGCAGCTCTGGGACTACAGACTCCTACGAGCAGTACTTC. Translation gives CASSSGTTDSYEQYF.

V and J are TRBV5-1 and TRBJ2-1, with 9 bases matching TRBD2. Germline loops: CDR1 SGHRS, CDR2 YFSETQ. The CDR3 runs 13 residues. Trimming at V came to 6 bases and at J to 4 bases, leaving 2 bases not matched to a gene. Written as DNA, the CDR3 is TGCGCCAGCACCCTAGCGGGGTACAATGAGCAGTTCTTC. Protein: CASTLAGYNEQFF.

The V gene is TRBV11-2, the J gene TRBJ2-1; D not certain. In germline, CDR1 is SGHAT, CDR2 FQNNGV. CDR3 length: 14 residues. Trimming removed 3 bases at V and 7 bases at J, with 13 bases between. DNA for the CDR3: TGTGCCAGCAGCTTCCTCTCAAACCGAAATGAGCAGTTCTTC. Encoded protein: CASSFLSNRNEQFF.

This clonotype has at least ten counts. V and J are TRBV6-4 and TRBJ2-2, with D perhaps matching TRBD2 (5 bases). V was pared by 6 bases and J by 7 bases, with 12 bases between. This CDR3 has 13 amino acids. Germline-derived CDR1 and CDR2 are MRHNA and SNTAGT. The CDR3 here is CASRPTNRGELFF. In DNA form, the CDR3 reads TGTGCCAGCAGGCCGACTAATCGCGGGGAGCTGTTTTTT.

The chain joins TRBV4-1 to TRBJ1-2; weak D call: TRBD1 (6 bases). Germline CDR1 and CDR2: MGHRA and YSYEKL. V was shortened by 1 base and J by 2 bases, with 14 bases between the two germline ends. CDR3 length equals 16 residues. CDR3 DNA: TGCGCCAGCAGCCAAGTGTGGGGGCAGCGAAACTATGGCTACACCTTC. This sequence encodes CASSQVWGQRNYGYTF.

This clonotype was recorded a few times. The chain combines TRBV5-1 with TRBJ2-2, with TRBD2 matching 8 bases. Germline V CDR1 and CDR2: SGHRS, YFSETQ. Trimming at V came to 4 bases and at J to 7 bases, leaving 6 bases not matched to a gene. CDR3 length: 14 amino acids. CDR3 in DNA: TGCGCCAGCAGCGGAGCGGGAGCTGACGGGGAGCTGTTTTTT. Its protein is CASSGAGADGELFF.

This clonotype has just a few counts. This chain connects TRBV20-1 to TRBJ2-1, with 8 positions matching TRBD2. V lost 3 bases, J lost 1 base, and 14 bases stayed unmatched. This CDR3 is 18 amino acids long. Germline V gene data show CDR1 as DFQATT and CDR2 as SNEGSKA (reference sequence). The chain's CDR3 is CSASNGQGSGGSYNEQFF. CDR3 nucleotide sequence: TGCAGTGCTAGTAACGGTCAGGGCAGCGGGGGTTCCTACAATGAGCAGTTCTTC.

Here the CDR3 DNA reads TGTGCCAGCAGCTTGGGTGGGGGAAATTCACCCCTCCACTTT. Translation: CASSLGGGNSPLHF. V and J are TRBV11-2 and TRBJ1-6; D is perhaps TRBD1 (5 bases). Trimming pared 3 bases from V and 7 bases from J, leaving 10 bases between. CDR1 and CDR2 from the germline V gene are SGHAT and FQNNGV. This CDR3 has 14 residues.

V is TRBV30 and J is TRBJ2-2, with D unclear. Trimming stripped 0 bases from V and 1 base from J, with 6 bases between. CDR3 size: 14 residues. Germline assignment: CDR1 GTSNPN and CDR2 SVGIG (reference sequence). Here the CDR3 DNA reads TGTGCCTGGAGTGTAATTGTGAACACCGGGGAGCTGTTTTTT. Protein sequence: CAWSVIVNTGELFF.

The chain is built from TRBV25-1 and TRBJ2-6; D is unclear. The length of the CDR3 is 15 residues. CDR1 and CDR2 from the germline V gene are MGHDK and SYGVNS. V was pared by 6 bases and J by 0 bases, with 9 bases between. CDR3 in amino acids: CASRGFSSGANVLTF. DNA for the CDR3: TGTGCCAGCAGAGGCTTTTCCTCTGGGGCCAACGTCCTGACTTTC.

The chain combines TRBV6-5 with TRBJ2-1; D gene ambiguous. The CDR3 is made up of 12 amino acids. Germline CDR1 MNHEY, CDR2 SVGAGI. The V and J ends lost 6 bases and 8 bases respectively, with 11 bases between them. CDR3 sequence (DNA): TGTGCCAGCAGAGATCTAGGGCATGAGCAGTTCTTC. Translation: CASRDLGHEQFF.